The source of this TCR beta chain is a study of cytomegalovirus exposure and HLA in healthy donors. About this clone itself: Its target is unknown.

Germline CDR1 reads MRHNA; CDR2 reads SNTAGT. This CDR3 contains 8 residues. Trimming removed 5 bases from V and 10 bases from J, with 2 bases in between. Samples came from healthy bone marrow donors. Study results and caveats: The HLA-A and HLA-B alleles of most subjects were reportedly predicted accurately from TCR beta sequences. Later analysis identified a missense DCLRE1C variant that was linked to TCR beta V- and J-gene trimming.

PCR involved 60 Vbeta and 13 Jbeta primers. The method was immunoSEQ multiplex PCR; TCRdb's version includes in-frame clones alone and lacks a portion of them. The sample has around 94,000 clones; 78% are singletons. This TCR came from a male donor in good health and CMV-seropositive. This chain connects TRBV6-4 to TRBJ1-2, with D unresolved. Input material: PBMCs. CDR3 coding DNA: TGTGCCAGCAGTCTCTACACCTTC. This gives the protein CASSLYTF.